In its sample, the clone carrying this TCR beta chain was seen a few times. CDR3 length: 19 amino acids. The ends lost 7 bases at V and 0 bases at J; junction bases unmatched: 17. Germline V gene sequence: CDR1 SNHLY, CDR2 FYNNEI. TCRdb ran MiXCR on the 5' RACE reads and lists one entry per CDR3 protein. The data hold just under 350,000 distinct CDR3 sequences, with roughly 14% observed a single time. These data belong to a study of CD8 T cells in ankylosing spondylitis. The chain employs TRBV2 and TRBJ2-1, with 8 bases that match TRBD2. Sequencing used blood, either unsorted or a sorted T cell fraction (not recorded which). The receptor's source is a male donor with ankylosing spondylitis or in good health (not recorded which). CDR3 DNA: TGTGCCAGCATTGTATTGAGGGCTAGCGGGTATAGCTCCTACAATGAGCAGTTCTTC. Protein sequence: CASIVLRASGYSSYNEQFF. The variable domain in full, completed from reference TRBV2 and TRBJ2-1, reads EPEVTQTPSHQVTQMGQEVILRCVPISNHLYFYWYRQILGQKVEFLVSFYNNEISEKSEIFDDQFSVERPDGSNFTLKIRSTKLEDSAMYFCASIVLRASGYSSYNEQFFGPGTRLTVL.